This T cell receptor beta chain appears in the sequencing data of a study of T cells in Graves' hyperthyroidism and ophthalmopathy. Study results and caveats: Blood samples included most of the expanded thyroid clonotypes exceeding 0.001.

Amplification yielded TCR beta CDR3 regions, with RNA transcripts as the source. Initially, a first-round RT-PCR of the TCR CDR3 employed the HTBI primer set. TCRdb re-derived calls from the multiplex PCR reads in MiXCR, one entry per CDR3 protein. This table has fewer than 750,000 distinct CDR3 sequences, about 45% appearing once. A word on this clonotype: Antigen: not known.

Researchers defined stable Graves' hyperthyroidism as no ophthalmopathy progression within 18 months. Lactation, pregnancy, other autoimmune disease or uncontrolled infection led to exclusion of patients. What was sequenced was peripheral blood or thyroid tissue (not recorded which). The receptor was isolated from a woman aged 18-35 years with Graves' hyperthyroidism.

CDR3 DNA: TGTGCCAGCAGTCATTACCAGGAGGGCGGGGAGCTGTTTTTT. Its translation: CASSHYQEGGELFF. The chain links TRBV7-6 to TRBJ2-2; D may be TRBD2 (6 bases). Germline loops: CDR1 SGHVS, CDR2 FNYEAQ. This CDR3 has 14 residues. Trimming left V 6 bases short and J 7 bases short, with 15 bases between.